This T cell receptor (beta chain) stems from a study of identical twins. Study conclusions and caveats: Alpha sequences that were out-of-frame and twin-shared showed an excess of low generation probability. Analyses of zero insertions could be partly confounded by invariant MAIT and iNKT cells.

A note on this clonotype: The antigen is not known.

Trimming removed 6 bases from V and 3 bases from J; junction bases left unmatched: 4. Per germline, CDR1 LGHDT and CDR2 YNNKEL (reference sequence). The CDR3 runs to 13 residues. A single record per CDR3 protein comes from TCRdb applying MiXCR to the 5' RACE reads. The sample holds approximately 1.8 million distinct CDR3 sequences, about 30% seen once. The sequenced sample consisted of cord blood. This chain links TRBV3-1 with TRBJ1-2; the match to TRBD1 covers 7 bases. The sequence was collected from a newborn girl in good health. Here the CDR3 reads CASRGQSYYGYTF. The CDR3, as DNA: TGTGCCAGCAGGGGACAGAGCTACTATGGCTACACCTTC.